This T cell receptor beta chain was documented in a study of cytomegalovirus exposure and HLA in healthy donors. Study in general: Samples from HLA-typed donors yielded 65 million to 85 million unique TCRs in an early data release.

Whereas donors were nominally healthy upon sampling, unrecorded immune exposures were probable. Overall study results and limits: TCR beta V- and J-gene trimming was later associated with a missense DCLRE1C variant. Associated with cytomegalovirus, according to the listing, were some 150 TCR beta chains.

The germline CDR1 and CDR2 sequences are MNHEY and SMNVEV (reference sequence). The V gene end was trimmed by 3 bases and the J gene end by 7 bases; junction bases not matched to a gene: 6. This CDR3 contains 16 residues. The PCR was carried out with 60 Vbeta primers and 13 Jbeta primers. Some clones are missing from TCRdb's copy, which holds only in-frame ones; the method was immunoSEQ multiplex PCR. This sample carries about 160,000 clones, roughly 78% of them seen once, and the ten largest clones take roughly 6.6%. As concerns this clone: Antigen: not known.

This receptor was obtained from a man aged 35 to 55 in good health and CMV-seropositive. The sample consisted of PBMCs. The chain is built from TRBV27 and TRBJ2-3; 14 bases line up with TRBD2. In nucleotides, the CDR3 is TGTGCCAGCAGTTTCTCGGGACTAGCGGGGGATAATACGCAGTATTTT. As protein: CASSFSGLAGDNTQYF.